This T cell receptor (beta chain) was captured in a study of breast tumors, draining lymph nodes, adjacent tissues. Axillary draining lymph nodes of breast cancer patients supplied the node samples. TCRdb re-analysed the multiplex PCR reads in MiXCR, keeping a single row per CDR3 protein. The data contain tens of thousands of distinct CDR3 sequences, approximately 30% of them seen just once; the ten biggest clones take up 8.1%. The CDR3 is 15 amino acids. CDR1 is SGHVS, CDR2 FNYEAQ, per germline. For this clonotype: At one end the junction does not follow the germline gene, possibly because of a read error.

The sequencing sample was made of axillary lymph node tissue. The rearrangement links TRBV7-6 to TRBJ2-3; 12 bases are a match to TRBD2. This TCR was sampled from a female donor with breast cancer. Some clones in this sample may be carry-over from other donors' samples. In DNA, the CDR3 is TGTGCCAGCAGCCTAGCGGGAGGGCCGGCAGATACGCAGTATTTT. This translates into CASSLAGGPADTQYF.